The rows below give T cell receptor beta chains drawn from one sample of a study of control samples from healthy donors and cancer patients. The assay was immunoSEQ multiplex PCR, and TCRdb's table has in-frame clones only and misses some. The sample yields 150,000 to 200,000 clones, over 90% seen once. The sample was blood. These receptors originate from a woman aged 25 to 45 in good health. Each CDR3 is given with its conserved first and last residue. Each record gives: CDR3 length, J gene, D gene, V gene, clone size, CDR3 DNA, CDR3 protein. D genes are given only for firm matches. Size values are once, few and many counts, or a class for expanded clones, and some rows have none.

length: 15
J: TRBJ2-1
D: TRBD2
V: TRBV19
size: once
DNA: TGTGCCAGTAGCCAAGACGGGACTAGCGGGACTGAGCAGTTCTTC
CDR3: CASSQDGTSGTEQFF

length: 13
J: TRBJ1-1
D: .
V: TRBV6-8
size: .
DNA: TGTGCCAGCAGAGAGACAGGTAACACTGAAGCTTTCTTT
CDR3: CASRETGNTEAFF

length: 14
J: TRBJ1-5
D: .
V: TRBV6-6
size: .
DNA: TGTGCCAGCAGTTATTCGACCGGCAGCCAGCCCCAGCATTTT
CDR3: CASSYSTGSQPQHF

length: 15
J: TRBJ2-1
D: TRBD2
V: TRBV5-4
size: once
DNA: TGTGCCAGCAGCGTGGGGACTAGCAAGCCCAATGAGCAGTTCTTC
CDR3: CASSVGTSKPNEQFF

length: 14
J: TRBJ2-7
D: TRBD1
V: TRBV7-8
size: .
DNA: TGTGCCAGCAGCTACAGACAGGGATCCTACGAGCAGTACTTC
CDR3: CASSYRQGSYEQYF

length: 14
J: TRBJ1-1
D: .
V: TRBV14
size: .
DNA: TGTGCCAGCAGCCAAGTACGCGGGGCGACTGAAGCTTTCTTT
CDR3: CASSQVRGATEAFF

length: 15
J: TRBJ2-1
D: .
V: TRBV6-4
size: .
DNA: TGTGCCAGCAGCGAAACGTCTGGCTCCTACAATGAGCAGTTCTTC
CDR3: CASSETSGSYNEQFF

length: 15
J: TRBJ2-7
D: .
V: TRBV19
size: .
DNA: TGTGCCAGTACTCGAGGAGGCGGAGGGGCCTACGAGCAGTACTTC
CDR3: CASTRGGGGAYEQYF

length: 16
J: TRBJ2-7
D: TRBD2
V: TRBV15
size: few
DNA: TGTGCCACCAGCAGAGTGCTAGCGGGGGTGCCTTTGGAGCAGTACTTC
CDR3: CATSRVLAGVPLEQYF

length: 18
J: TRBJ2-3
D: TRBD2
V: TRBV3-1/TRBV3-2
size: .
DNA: TGTGCCAGCAGCCAAGAACTACTAGCGGGAGTAGGCACAGATACGCAGTATTTT
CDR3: CASSQELLAGVGTDTQYF

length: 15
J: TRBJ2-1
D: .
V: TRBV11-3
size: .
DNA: TGTGCCAGCAGCTTATGGCCGGGGATTGGCGGTGAGCAGTTCTTC
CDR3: CASSLWPGIGGEQFF

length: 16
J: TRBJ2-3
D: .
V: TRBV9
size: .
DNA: TGTGCCAGCAGCGCAGTCCCGGGACTTACATCAGATACGCAGTATTTT
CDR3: CASSAVPGLTSDTQYF

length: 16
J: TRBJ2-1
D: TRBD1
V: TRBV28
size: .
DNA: TGTGCCAGCAGTACAACGGGACAGGGGGTTATGATCGAGCAGTTCTTC
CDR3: CASSTTGQGVMIEQFF

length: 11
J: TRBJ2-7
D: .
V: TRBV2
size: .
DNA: TGTGCCAGCAGGACGGTCTACGAGCAGTACTTC
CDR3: CASRTVYEQYF

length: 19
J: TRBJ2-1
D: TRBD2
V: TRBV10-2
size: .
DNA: TGCGCCAGCAGTGAGACTAGCGGGAGGGCGATAACTGGCTACAATGAGCAGTTCTTC
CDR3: CASSETSGRAITGYNEQFF

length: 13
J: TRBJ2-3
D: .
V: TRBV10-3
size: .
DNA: TGTGCCATCAGGCACGATAGCACAGATACGCAGTATTTT
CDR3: CAIRHDSTDTQYF

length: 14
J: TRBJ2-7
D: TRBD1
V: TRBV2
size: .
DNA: TGTGCCAGCATTACCGGGACAGCACGCTACGAGCAGTACTTC
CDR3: CASITGTARYEQYF

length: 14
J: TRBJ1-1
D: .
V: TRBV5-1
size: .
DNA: TGCGCCAGCAGCTTGGCGTTCACTCTGGCTGAAGCTTTCTTT
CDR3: CASSLAFTLAEAFF

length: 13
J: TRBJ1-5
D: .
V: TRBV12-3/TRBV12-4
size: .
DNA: TGTGCCAGCACCCTGGGCGGGGGAAAGCCCCAGCATTTT
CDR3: CASTLGGGKPQHF

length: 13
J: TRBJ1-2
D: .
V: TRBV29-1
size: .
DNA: TGCAGCGTTGGTGGACAGAAGGACTATGGCTACACCTTC
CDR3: CSVGGQKDYGYTF

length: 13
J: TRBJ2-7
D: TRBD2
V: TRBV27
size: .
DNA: TGTGCCAGTCAGCGGGGTACGAACTACGAGCAGTACTTC
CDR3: CASQRGTNYEQYF

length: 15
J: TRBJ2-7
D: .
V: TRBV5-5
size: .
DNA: TGTGCCAGCAGCTCGTCACAGGGGACTGCCTACGAGCAGTACTTC
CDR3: CASSSSQGTAYEQYF

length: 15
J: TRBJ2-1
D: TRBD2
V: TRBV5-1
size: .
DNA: TGCGCCAGCAGCTTAGGACTAGCGGGAGTAATTGAGCAGTTCTTC
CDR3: CASSLGLAGVIEQFF

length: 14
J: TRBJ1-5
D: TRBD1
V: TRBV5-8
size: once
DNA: TGTGCCAGCAGCTTGGGACAGGGTGTCGGGCCCCAGCATTTT
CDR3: CASSLGQGVGPQHF

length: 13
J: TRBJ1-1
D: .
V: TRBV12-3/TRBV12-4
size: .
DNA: TGTGCCAGCAGCAATTCGGGGAACACTGAAGCTTTCTTT
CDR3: CASSNSGNTEAFF

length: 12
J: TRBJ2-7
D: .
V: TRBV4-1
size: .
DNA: TGCGCCAGCAGCTCCCAGGCCAACGAGCAGTACTTC
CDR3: CASSSQANEQYF

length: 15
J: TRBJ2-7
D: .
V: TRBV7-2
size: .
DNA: TGTGCCAGCAGCCCGGACGGATGGGGGCCCTACGAGCAGTACTTC
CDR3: CASSPDGWGPYEQYF

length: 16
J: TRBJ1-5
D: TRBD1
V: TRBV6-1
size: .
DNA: TGTGCCAGCAGTGATCCGGGACAGGGACTCAATCAGCCCCAGCATTTT
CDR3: CASSDPGQGLNQPQHF

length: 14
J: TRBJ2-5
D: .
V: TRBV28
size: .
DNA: TGTGCCAGCAGTTTACCGGGGTCACAAGAGACCCAGTACTTC
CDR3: CASSLPGSQETQYF

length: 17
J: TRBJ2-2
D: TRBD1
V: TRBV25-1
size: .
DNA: TGTGCCAGCAGTTCCCCGAGGGGACAGGGGAGCACCGGGGAGCTGTTTTTT
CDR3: CASSSPRGQGSTGELFF

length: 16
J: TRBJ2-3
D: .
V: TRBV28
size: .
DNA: TGTGCCAGCACCCTCAGGTTTCCCGGTCGCACAGATACGCAGTATTTT
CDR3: CASTLRFPGRTDTQYF

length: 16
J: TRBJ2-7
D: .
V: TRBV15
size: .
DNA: TGTGCCACCAGCAGACGAGGGGGGACACTTACCTACGAGCAGTACTTC
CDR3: CATSRRGGTLTYEQYF